This T cell receptor (beta chain) was recorded in a study of blood T cell repertoires in COVID-19. The repertoire was sequenced with immunoSEQ multiplex PCR; TCRdb's copy has only in-frame clones and lacks some. The table lists hundreds of thousands of clones, around 82% of them singletons. Which cohort a participant joined came from the clinical history participants gave. This CDR3 is built from 15 residues. The V end lost 4 bases, the J end lost 0 bases, and 13 bases lay between the germline ends. Germline CDR1 is SGHNT and CDR2 is YYREEE (reference sequence). This receptor was identified in a man aged 25 to 45 with acute COVID-19. The chain uses TRBV5-4 and TRBJ2-5, with D possibly being TRBD1 (6 bases). Sequencing was performed on PBMCs or T cells enriched from blood (not recorded which). The CDR3 is CASSRTDSYQETQYF. The CDR3 nucleotides read TGTGCCAGCAGCCGGACAGATTCGTACCAAGAGACCCAGTACTTC. Drawing the rest from reference TRBV5-4 and TRBJ2-5, the complete variable domain is ETGVTQSPTHLIKTRGQQVTLRCSSQSGHNTVSWYQQALGQGPQFIFQYYREEENGRGNFPPRFSGLQFPNYSSELNVNALELDDSALYLCASSRTDSYQETQYFGPGTRLLVL.